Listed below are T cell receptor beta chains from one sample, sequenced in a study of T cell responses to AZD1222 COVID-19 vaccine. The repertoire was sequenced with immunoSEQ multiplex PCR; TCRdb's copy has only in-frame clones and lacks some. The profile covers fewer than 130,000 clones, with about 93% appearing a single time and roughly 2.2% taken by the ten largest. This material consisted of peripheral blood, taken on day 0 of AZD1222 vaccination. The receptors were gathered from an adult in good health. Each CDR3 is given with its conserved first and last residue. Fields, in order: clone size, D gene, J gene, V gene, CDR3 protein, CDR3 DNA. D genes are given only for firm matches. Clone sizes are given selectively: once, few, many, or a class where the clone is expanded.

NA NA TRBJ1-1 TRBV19 CASSWTPGGKETEAFF TGTGCCAGTAGTTGGACTCCTGGGGGGAAGGAAACTGAAGCTTTCTTT
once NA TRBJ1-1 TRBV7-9 CASSFLSGRLGTEAFF TGTGCCAGCAGCTTTTTGTCCGGCAGACTAGGCACTGAAGCTTTCTTT
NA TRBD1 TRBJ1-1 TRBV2 CASSVSRQGVVDTEAFF TGTGCCAGCAGTGTTAGTCGACAGGGGGTCGTAGACACTGAAGCTTTCTTT
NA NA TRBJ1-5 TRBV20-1 CSASEGAGNQPQHF TGCAGTGCTAGTGAGGGAGCGGGCAATCAGCCCCAGCATTTT
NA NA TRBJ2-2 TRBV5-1 CASSLRANTGELFF TGCGCCAGCAGCTTGCGAGCGAACACCGGGGAGCTGTTTTTT
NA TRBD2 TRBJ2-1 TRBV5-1 CASSSLAGSYNEQFF TGCGCCAGCAGCTCGCTAGCGGGATCCTACAATGAGCAGTTCTTC
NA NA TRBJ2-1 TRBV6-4 CASSDSVFLLYNEQFF TGTGCCAGCAGTGACTCGGTCTTCCTCCTCTACAATGAGCAGTTCTTC
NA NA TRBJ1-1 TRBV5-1 CASSLTRNTEAFF TGCGCCAGCAGCTTGACACGGAACACTGAAGCTTTCTTT
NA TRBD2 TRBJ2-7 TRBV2 CASRATSGSLGEQYF TGTGCCAGCAGGGCGACTAGCGGGAGTCTTGGGGAGCAGTACTTC
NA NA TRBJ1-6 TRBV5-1 CASSGGTHGDSPLHF TGCGCCAGCAGCGGAGGGACACACGGGGATTCACCCCTCCACTTT
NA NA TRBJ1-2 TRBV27 CASSGYGGSYGYTF TGTGCCAGCAGTGGTTATGGGGGGAGCTATGGCTACACCTTC
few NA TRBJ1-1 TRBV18 CASSPPGAEGTEAFF TGTGCCAGCTCACCCCCCGGGGCGGAGGGCACTGAAGCTTTCTTT
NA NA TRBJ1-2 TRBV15 CATSRDSTANYGYTF TGTGCCACCAGCAGAGATAGTACAGCTAACTATGGCTACACCTTC
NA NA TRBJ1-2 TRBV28 CASSLYLPTGGYTF TGTGCCAGCAGTTTATATCTCCCTACAGGGGGCTACACCTTC
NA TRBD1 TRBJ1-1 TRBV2 CASRPGQGATAEAFF TGTGCCAGCAGACCGGGACAGGGGGCTACCGCTGAAGCTTTCTTT
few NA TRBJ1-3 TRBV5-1 CASSEGQNSGNTIYF TGCGCCAGCAGCGAGGGGCAGAACTCTGGAAACACCATATATTTT
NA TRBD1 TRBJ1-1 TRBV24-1 CATSDFTGAAFF TGTGCCACCAGTGATTTTACAGGGGCGGCTTTCTTT
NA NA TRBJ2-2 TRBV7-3 CASSRIKTGELFF TGTGCCAGCAGCAGAATTAAAACCGGGGAGCTGTTTTTT
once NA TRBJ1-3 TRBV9 CASSAGGEDIGNTIYF TGTGCCAGCAGCGCCGGCGGAGAGGACATTGGAAACACCATATATTTT
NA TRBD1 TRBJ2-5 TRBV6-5 CASSWGQQETQYF TGTGCCAGCAGTTGGGGACAGCAAGAGACCCAGTACTTC
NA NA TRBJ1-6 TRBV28 CASRPRQDSPLHF TGTGCCAGCCGCCCCCGACAGGATTCACCCCTCCACTTT
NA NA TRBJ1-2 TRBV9 CASSPLYIGQYNYGYTF TGTGCCAGCAGCCCCTTATATATCGGACAGTACAACTATGGCTACACCTTC
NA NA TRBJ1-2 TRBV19 CASTLTANYGYTF TGTGCCAGTACTCTCACAGCTAACTATGGCTACACCTTC
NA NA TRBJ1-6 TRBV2 CASREMGVPDSPLHF TGTGCCAGCAGGGAAATGGGGGTCCCGGATTCACCCCTCCACTTT
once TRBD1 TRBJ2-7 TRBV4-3 CASSQAATGGVSRQYF TGCGCCAGCAGCCAAGCGGCGACAGGGGGCGTCTCTCGGCAGTACTTC
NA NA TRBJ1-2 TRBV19 CASTAGSRGYGYTF TGTGCCAGTACGGCAGGATCACGAGGCTATGGCTACACCTTC
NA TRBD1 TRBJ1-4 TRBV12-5 CASGKQGANEKLFF TGTGCTAGTGGTAAACAGGGGGCCAATGAAAAACTGTTTTTT
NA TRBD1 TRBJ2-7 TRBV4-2 CASSQVQGNSYEQYF TGTGCCAGCAGCCAAGTACAGGGGAATTCCTACGAGCAGTACTTC
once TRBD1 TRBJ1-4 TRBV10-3 CAISEAGTGLNEKLFF TGTGCCATCAGTGAGGCCGGGACAGGGCTTAATGAAAAACTGTTTTTT
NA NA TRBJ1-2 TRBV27 CASLGAGYGYTF TGTGCCAGCCTAGGGGCAGGGTATGGCTACACCTTC
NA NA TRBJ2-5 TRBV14 CASSQDESFWQQETQYF TGTGCCAGCAGCCAAGATGAGAGCTTCTGGCAACAAGAGACCCAGTACTTC
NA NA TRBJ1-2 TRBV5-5 CASSLRQNYGYTF TGTGCCAGCAGCTTGAGACAAAACTATGGCTACACCTTC
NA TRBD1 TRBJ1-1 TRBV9 CASSVSTGVIMDEAFF TGTGCCAGCAGCGTCTCGACAGGGGTGATAATGGATGAAGCTTTCTTT
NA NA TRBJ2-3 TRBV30 CAWEAEAGADTQYF TGTGCCTGGGAAGCGGAAGCCGGGGCAGATACGCAGTATTTT
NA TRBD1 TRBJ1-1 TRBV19 CASSLGQGGDTEAFF TGTGCCAGTAGTCTCGGACAGGGAGGGGACACTGAAGCTTTCTTT
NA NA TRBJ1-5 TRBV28 CASSSTRTVYSNQPQHF TGTGCCAGCAGTTCCACACGGACGGTCTATAGCAATCAGCCCCAGCATTTT
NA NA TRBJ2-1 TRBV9 CASSATAGSPNEQFF TGTGCCAGCAGCGCGACCGCCGGGAGCCCCAATGAGCAGTTCTTC
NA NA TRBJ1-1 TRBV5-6 CASSGPWDTEAFF TGTGCCAGCAGCGGACCTTGGGACACTGAAGCTTTCTTT
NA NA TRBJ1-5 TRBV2 CASSDVWGRGGQPQHF TGTGCCAGCAGTGACGTTTGGGGCAGGGGCGGACAGCCCCAGCATTTT
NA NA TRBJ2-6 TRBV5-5 CASSLTTVPGANVLTF TGTGCCAGCAGCCTGACCACGGTGCCTGGGGCCAACGTCCTGACTTTC
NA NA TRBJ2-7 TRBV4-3 CASSQDRNRQVRLEQYF TGCGCCAGCAGCCAAGATCGAAATCGACAGGTGAGACTCGAGCAGTACTTC
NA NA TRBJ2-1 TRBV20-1 CSASVSLQEYNEQFF TGCAGTGCTAGTGTGTCGCTCCAGGAGTACAATGAGCAGTTCTTC
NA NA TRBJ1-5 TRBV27 CASSLSGLGQPQHF TGTGCCAGCAGTTTATCAGGGCTCGGGCAGCCCCAGCATTTT
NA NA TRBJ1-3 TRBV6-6 CARWASGNTIYF TGTGCCCGATGGGCCTCTGGAAACACCATATATTTT
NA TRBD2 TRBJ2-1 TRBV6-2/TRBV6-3 CASSSPGLAGDEQFF TGTGCCAGCAGTTCGCCGGGACTAGCGGGCGATGAGCAGTTCTTC
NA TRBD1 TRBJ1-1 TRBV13 CASSPQGVGALLGAFF TGTGCCAGCAGCCCGCAGGGGGTTGGGGCCCTATTGGGAGCTTTCTTT